The 7 T cell receptor beta chains listed next were all sequenced from one sample in a study of T cell clonality in common variable immunodeficiency. General study points: Reportedly, TCR beta sequences from common variable immunodeficiency showed fewer deletions and N-nucleotide insertions.

Which antigens these TCRs recognize remains unknown. Using immunoSEQ multiplex PCR, the repertoire was profiled, and TCRdb retains in-frame clones only, with some absent. The sample includes about 28,000 clones, none of them occurring once. The sample comprised peripheral blood mononuclear cells. The receptors were sampled from a human donor with common variable immunodeficiency.

A word on this clone: The CDR3 goes on 3 residues after the read ends, and that part is filled in from the germline J gene. This chain connects TRBV7-2 to TRBJ1-1; D uncertain. Looked up from germline, CDR1 is SGHTA and CDR2 is FQGNSA. The V gene lost 8 bases and the J gene lost 6 bases, with 7 bases spanning the gap. CDR3 size: 10 residues. CDR3: CASPVAEAFF. The CDR3 bases that were read are TGTGCCAGCCCCGTCGCTGAA. Based on the CDR3 plus reference TRBV7-2 and TRBJ1-1, the full variable domain is GAGVSQSPSNKVTEKGKDVELRCDPISGHTALYWYRQSLGQGLEFLIYFQGNSAPDKSGLPSDRFSAERTGGSVSTLTIQRTQQEDSAVYLCASPVAEAFFGQGTRLTVV.

Worth noting for this clone: Coverage ceases 3 residues before the CDR3 finishes, and the germline J gene fills in the end. The chain carries TRBV7-2 and TRBJ2-5, with D possibly matching TRBD2 (6 bases). The CDR3 is 15 residues long. Trimming took 6 bases from V and 6 from J, leaving 20 bases between them. Germline V gene data show CDR1 as SGHTA and CDR2 as FQGNSA. The sequenced part of the CDR3 DNA is TGTGCCAGCAGTTCTCGGGGGATTCGAGTGAAGACC. Translating gives CASSSRGIRVKT. The whole CDR3 is CASSSRGIRVKTQYF. Full variable domain (remainder filled in from reference TRBV7-2 and TRBJ2-5): GAGVSQSPSNKVTEKGKDVELRCDPISGHTALYWYRQSLGQGLEFLIYFQGNSAPDKSGLPSDRFSAERTGGSVSTLTIQRTQQEDSAVYLCASSSRGIRVKTQYFGPGTRLLVL.

This clone was seen a handful of times. The read ends 3 residues early relative to the CDR3; the germline J gene fills the gap. The chain is built from TRBV5-1 and TRBJ2-1, with TRBD2 matching 9 bases. The CDR3 spans 15 residues. The J segment lost 4 bases and the V segment lost 3 bases, leaving 5 bases of the junction unmatched. CDR1 and CDR2 from the germline V gene are SGHRS and YFSETQ. CDR3 region: CASSSSGGRYNEQFF. CDR3 bases read: TGCGCCAGCAGCTCCAGCGGGGGGAGGTACAATGAG.

Comment on this clone: The CDR3 end is not reached by the read, which stops 3 residues before it; the germline J gene fills it in. The V call is TRBV6-2 or TRBV6-3, the J call TRBJ1-2; the D gene is possibly TRBD1 (6 bases). Trimming took 6 bases from V and 7 from J, leaving 15 bases between them. The germline CDR1 and CDR2 sequences are MNHEY and SVGEGT. The CDR3 has 13 residues. CDR3 bases read: TGTGCCAGCAGACAGGGAACTAAGGGTGGC. Its protein is CASRQGTKGG. The full CDR3 sequence reads CASRQGTKGGYTF.

The sample holds a few counts of this clone. The CDR3 extends 3 residues past the end of the read, so its final part is completed from the germline J gene. The V gene is TRBV5-6, the J gene TRBJ1-2, with 9 bases aligning to TRBD1. Germline V gives CDR1 SGHDT, CDR2 YYEEEE. V trimming: 3 bases; J trimming: 2 bases; junction bases outside the gene matches: 5. The CDR3 runs to 15 residues. The CDR3 DNA, read in part, is TGTGCCAGCAGCTGGACAGGGGCGGAAAACTATGGC. Encoded protein: CASSWTGAENYG. The entire CDR3 protein reads CASSWTGAENYGYTF.

This clone was seen only a few times. The read ends 3 residues shy of where the CDR3 ends; the end is completed using the germline J gene. The chain has TRBV18 and TRBJ1-5, with no clear D. CDR1 KGHSH and CDR2 LQKENI come from the germline V gene. Between the trimmed V and J ends, which lost 1 base and 5 bases, there was a span of 6 bases. This CDR3 is built from 13 residues. The CDR3 sequence is CASSPQADQPQHF. The part of the CDR3 DNA that was read is TGTGCCAGCTCACCACAGGCTGATCAGCCC.

This clone was observed a few times. The missing CDR3 end, 3 residues past where the read stops, is filled in from the germline J gene. The V and J genes are TRBV7-9 and TRBJ2-1, with 7 bases lining up with TRBD1. Germline values: CDR1 SEHNR, CDR2 FQNEAQ (reference sequence). Germline trimming cut 5 bases from V and 5 bases from J; bases unmatched to any gene: 6. The CDR3 has 14 amino acids. CDR3 in amino acids: CASSPDRANNEQFF. Incomplete CDR3 DNA: TGTGCCAGCAGCCCCGACAGGGCTAACAATGAG.